The 10 T cell receptor beta chains below come from one sample, sequenced in a study of shared clonotypes between healthy human individuals. Libraries were prepared by immunoSEQ multiplex PCR; TCRdb keeps only in-frame clonotypes and omits some of them. The sample lists about 1.1 million clones; about 84% were seen once. The sequenced material came from memory CD4+ T cells from PBMCs. Documented subset: CD45RA-negative fraction. Source of these receptors: a man between 18 and 35 years old in good health. Some clones in this sample may be carry-over from other donors' samples.

The chain couples TRBV7-8 to TRBJ2-7; a weak D match, TRBD2 (6 bases). The CDR3 spans 14 residues. Germline CDR1 and CDR2: SGHVS and FQNEAQ. V was trimmed by 4 bases and J by 0 bases, leaving 10 bases between them. The CDR3 protein is CASSSAGLSYEQYF. For the CDR3, the DNA is TGTGCCAGCAGCTCTGCGGGACTCTCCTACGAGCAGTACTTC.

The CDR3, as DNA: TGTGCCAGCAGTTTCAGCAGGGTCACAGATACGCAGTATTTT. Translated: CASSFSRVTDTQYF. V and J are TRBV6-5 and TRBJ2-3; maybe TRBD1 (5 bases). With 4 bases removed from V and 2 bases from J, the gap between germline ends came to 10 bases. The CDR3 loop spans 14 amino acids. Germline CDR1 and CDR2: MNHEY and SVGAGI.

The chain couples TRBV7-9 to TRBJ1-1; D uncertain. Trimming shortened V by 5 bases and J by 1 base, and 20 bases separated the two germline ends. Germline V gene lookup returns CDR1 SEHNR and CDR2 FQNEAQ (reference sequence). This CDR3 contains 17 residues. CDR3 sequence (DNA): TGTGCCAGCAGCCCCGGGTCAGTAGGTAGGACGAACACTGAAGCTTTCTTT. Its translation: CASSPGSVGRTNTEAFF. Full variable domain (remainder filled in from reference TRBV7-9 and TRBJ1-1): DTGVSQNPRHKITKRGQNVTFRCDPISEHNRLYWYRQTLGQGPEFLTYFQNEAQLEKSRLLSDRFSAERPKGSFSTLEIQRTEQGDSAMYLCASSPGSVGRTNTEAFFGQGTRLTVV.

This clone was observed a handful of times. The CDR3 protein is CASSLGQGSWKFF. The CDR3, as DNA: TGTGCCAGCAGCTTGGGACAGGGGTCCTGGAAGTTCTTC. The V and J genes are TRBV5-4 and TRBJ2-1; 8 bases are shared with TRBD1. The CDR3 runs 13 residues. V lost 0 bases, J lost 14 bases, and 7 bases stayed unmatched. Per germline, CDR1 SGHNT and CDR2 YYREEE (reference sequence).

V is TRBV5-8 and J is TRBJ1-1, with 9 bases aligning to TRBD1. V shed 2 bases and J 1 base; nucleotides not matched to a gene: 3. The CDR3 extends over 15 amino acids. Germline CDR1 is SGHTS and CDR2 is YDEGEE. The CDR3 sequence is CASSFDRGGNTEAFF. The CDR3 DNA sequence: TGTGCCAGCAGCTTTGACAGGGGGGGGAACACTGAAGCTTTCTTT.

The J gene is TRBJ2-3, the V gene TRBV2; TRBD2 agrees at 9 bases. Germline assignment: CDR1 SNHLY and CDR2 FYNNEI. V lost 8 bases, J lost 2 bases, and 5 bases stayed unmatched. The CDR3 extends over 14 amino acids. The CDR3 here is CASCPSGITDTQYF. CDR3 sequence (DNA): TGTGCCAGCTGTCCTAGCGGGATCACAGATACGCAGTATTTT.

The J gene is TRBJ2-3, the V gene TRBV28, with TRBD2 matching 10 bases. The trim removed 5 bases at V and 1 base at J, leaving 12 bases unmatched. The length of the CDR3 is 18 residues. The germline V gene encodes CDR1 MDHEN and CDR2 SYDVKM. CDR3 sequence reads: CASSPRKGLAKGTDTQYF. CDR3 DNA sequence: TGTGCCAGCAGTCCAAGAAAGGGACTAGCGAAGGGCACAGATACGCAGTATTTT.

The CDR3 here is CATSRGLRGNYGYTF. CDR3 nucleotides: TGTGCCACCAGCAGAGGGCTTCGAGGGAACTATGGCTACACCTTC. The rearrangement links TRBV15 to TRBJ1-2, with D hard to call. The ends were cut back, 1 base at V and 2 bases at J, with 11 bases in the middle. Germline CDR1 is LNHNV and CDR2 is YYDKDF (reference sequence). The CDR3 is 15 amino acids.

To note about this clone: Other DNA sequences of this sample code for an identical CDR3. This rearrangement joins TRBV18 to TRBJ1-1; the match to TRBD1 covers 10 bases. The CDR3 length is 15 residues. With V trimmed by 2 bases and J by 1 base, 1 base remained unmatched. CDR1 is KGHSH and CDR2 is LQKENI in the germline V gene. Here the CDR3 reads CASSPGQGGNTEAFF. The CDR3 DNA sequence: TGTGCCAGCTCACCAGGACAGGGGGGGAACACTGAAGCTTTCTTT.

The genes are TRBV28 and TRBJ2-3; a possible D gene is TRBD1 (5 bases). The germline gives CDR1 MDHEN, CDR2 SYDVKM. The CDR3 runs to 13 residues. Trimming took off 7 bases at V and 3 bases at J, with 11 bases between the two ends. This CDR3 reads CASILGRTDTQYF. For the CDR3, the DNA is TGTGCCAGCATCCTGGGGCGGACAGATACGCAGTATTTT. The full variable domain, its missing parts supplied by reference TRBV28 and TRBJ2-3, is DVKVTQSSRYLVKRTGEKVFLECVQDMDHENMFWYRQDPGLGLRLIYFSYDVKMKEKGDIPEGYSVSREKKERFSLILESASTNQTSMYLCASILGRTDTQYFGPGTRLTVL.